This T cell receptor beta chain stems from a study of blood T cell repertoires in COVID-19. Study-level background: Samples representing acute and convalescent COVID-19 were sourced from the United States, Italy and Spain. PBMCs, B-cell-depleted T cells, or T cells provided the cDNA or gDNA that made up the material.

This CDR3 is built from 15 residues. CDR1 is SGHRS and CDR2 is YFSETQ in the germline V gene. V lost 0 bases, J lost 6 bases, and 5 bases stayed unmatched. Authors' methods: Amplifying reference gene primers gave estimates of nucleated cell counts. Repertoires were generated with immunoSEQ multiplex PCR, while TCRdb's copy carries only in-frame clones and drops some. The DNA was the basis for D and trimming; V, J and clone size are from that table. The table records around 60,000 clones, 75% to 85% of them present only once. The chain joins TRBV5-1 to TRBJ2-3; TRBD2 aligns across 9 bases. The sequence came from an elderly man with acute or convalescent COVID-19. The material sequenced was peripheral blood. Written as DNA, the CDR3 is TGCGCCAGCAGCTTGGATGGGACTAGCTTTGATACGCAGTATTTT. Amino acids: CASSLDGTSFDTQYF.